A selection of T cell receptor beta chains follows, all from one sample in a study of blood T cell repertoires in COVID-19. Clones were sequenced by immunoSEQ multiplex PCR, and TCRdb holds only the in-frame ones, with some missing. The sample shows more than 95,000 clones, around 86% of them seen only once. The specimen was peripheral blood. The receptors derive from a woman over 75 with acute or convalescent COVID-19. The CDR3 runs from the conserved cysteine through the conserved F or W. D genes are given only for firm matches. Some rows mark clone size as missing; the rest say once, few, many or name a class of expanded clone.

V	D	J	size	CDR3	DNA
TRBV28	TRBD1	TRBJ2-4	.	CASSLGQEGIQYF	TGTGCCAGCAGTTTGGGACAGGAGGGCATTCAGTACTTC
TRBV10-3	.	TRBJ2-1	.	CAIGAGEQFF	TGTGCCATCGGGGCAGGGGAGCAGTTCTTC
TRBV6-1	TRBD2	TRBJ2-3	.	CASSSQRGRGDTQYF	TGTGCCAGCAGTTCCCAGCGGGGCCGGGGGGATACGCAGTATTTT
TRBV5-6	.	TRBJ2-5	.	CASLVGGNPYQETQYF	TGTGCCTCCCTGGTTGGGGGCAATCCGTACCAAGAGACCCAGTACTTC
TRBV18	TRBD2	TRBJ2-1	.	CASSPRGGEAAHNEQFF	TGTGCCAGCTCACCACGGGGGGGGGAAGCGGCCCACAATGAGCAGTTCTTC
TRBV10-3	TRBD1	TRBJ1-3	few	CATSGQGARGNTIYF	TGTGCCACCTCGGGACAGGGGGCCAGAGGAAACACCATATATTTT
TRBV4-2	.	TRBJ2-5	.	CASSQGSQSGETQYF	TGTGCCAGCAGCCAAGGGAGTCAATCCGGAGAGACCCAGTACTTC
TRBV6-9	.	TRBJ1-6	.	CATLFLGGVLNSPLHF	TGTGCCACTTTATTCCTCGGGGGGGTACTGAATTCACCCCTCCACTTT
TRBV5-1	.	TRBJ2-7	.	CASSLLFRTSYSYEQYF	TGCGCCAGCAGCTTGCTATTCAGGACATCTTACTCCTACGAGCAGTACTTC
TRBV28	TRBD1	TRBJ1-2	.	CASSSTGQIHYGYTF	TGTGCCAGCAGTTCCACGGGACAGATTCACTATGGCTACACCTTC
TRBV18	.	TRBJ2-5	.	CASSPLSGEETQYF	TGTGCCAGCTCACCTCTGTCAGGGGAAGAGACCCAGTACTTC
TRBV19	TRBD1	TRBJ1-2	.	CASSTRQGSSGYTF	TGTGCCAGTAGTACTCGACAGGGGAGCTCTGGCTACACCTTC
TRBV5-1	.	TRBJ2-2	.	CASSRSGIDTGELFF	TGCGCCAGCAGCCGGTCAGGGATAGACACCGGGGAGCTGTTTTTT
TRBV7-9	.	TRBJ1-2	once	CASSSFTDDYGYTF	TGTGCCAGCAGCTCTTTCACAGATGACTATGGCTACACCTTC
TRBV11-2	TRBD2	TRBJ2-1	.	CASSLDAGGPGNEQFF	TGTGCCAGCAGCTTAGACGCGGGGGGGCCAGGAAATGAGCAGTTCTTC
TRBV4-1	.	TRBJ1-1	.	CASSAAGLPGVNTEAFF	TGCGCCAGCAGCGCCGCGGGACTACCGGGGGTGAACACTGAAGCTTTCTTT
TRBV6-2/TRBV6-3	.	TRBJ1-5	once	CASSVQSGQPQHF	TGTGCCAGCAGCGTACAAAGCGGCCAGCCCCAGCATTTT
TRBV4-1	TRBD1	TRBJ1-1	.	CASSQSGQGGEAFF	TGCGCCAGCAGCCAGTCTGGACAGGGAGGTGAAGCTTTCTTT
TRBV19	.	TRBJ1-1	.	CASSSKALDRRRQAFF	TGTGCCAGTAGTTCCAAAGCCCTCGACAGGCGTCGGCAAGCTTTCTTT
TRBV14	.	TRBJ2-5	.	CASSHSETQYF	TGTGCCAGCAGCCACTCGGAGACCCAGTACTTC
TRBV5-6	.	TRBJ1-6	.	CASSYLPNSPLHF	TGTGCCAGCAGCTATCTTCCGAATTCACCCCTCCACTTT
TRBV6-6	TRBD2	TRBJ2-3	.	CASSKGLGGGTDTQYF	TGTGCCAGCAGTAAAGGACTAGGCGGGGGTACAGATACGCAGTATTTT
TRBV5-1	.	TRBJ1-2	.	CASTPTDSNYGYTF	TGCGCCAGCACACCGACAGATTCTAACTATGGCTACACCTTC
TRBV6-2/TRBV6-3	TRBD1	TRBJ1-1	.	CASSRQGRTEAFF	TGTGCCAGCAGTAGACAGGGACGTACTGAAGCTTTCTTT
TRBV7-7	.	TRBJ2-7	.	CASSPGTLGEQYF	TGTGCCAGCAGCCCAGGGACTCTCGGCGAGCAGTACTTC
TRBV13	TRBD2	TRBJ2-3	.	CASGTSGGLSTDTQYF	TGTGCCAGTGGGACTAGCGGGGGACTTAGCACAGATACGCAGTATTTT
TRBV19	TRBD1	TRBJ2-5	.	CASTGQGGETQYF	TGTGCCAGTACGGGACAGGGGGGTGAGACCCAGTACTTC
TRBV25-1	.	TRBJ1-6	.	CASSAPGNSPLHF	TGTGCCAGCAGCGCCCCGGGGAATTCACCCCTCCACTTT
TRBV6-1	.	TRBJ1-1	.	CASSERRDYTEAFF	TGTGCCAGCAGTGAAAGGCGGGACTACACTGAAGCTTTCTTT
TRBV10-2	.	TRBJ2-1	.	CASKSSRARGDEQFF	TGCGCCAGCAAGTCGTCACGGGCCCGCGGGGATGAGCAGTTCTTC
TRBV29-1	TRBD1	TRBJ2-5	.	CSVEGGPGQGPQETQYF	TGCAGCGTTGAGGGGGGCCCGGGACAGGGCCCTCAAGAGACCCAGTACTTC
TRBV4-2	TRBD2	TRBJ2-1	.	CASSHDTSGGGEFF	TGTGCCAGCAGCCACGATACTAGCGGGGGAGGGGAGTTCTTC
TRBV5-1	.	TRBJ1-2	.	CASSLGQDYGYTF	TGCGCCAGCAGCTTGGGACAGGACTATGGCTACACCTTC
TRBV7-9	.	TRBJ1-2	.	CASSLSPERYGYTF	TGTGCCAGCAGCTTAAGTCCAGAAAGATATGGCTACACCTTC
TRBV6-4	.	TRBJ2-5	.	CASRARDSQETQYF	TGTGCCAGCAGAGCCAGGGATTCCCAAGAGACCCAGTACTTC
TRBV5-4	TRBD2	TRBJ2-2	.	CASSPGGRGADGELFF	TGTGCCAGCAGCCCGGGGGGGAGGGGCGCTGACGGGGAGCTGTTTTTT
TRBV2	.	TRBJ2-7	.	CASTWAREDLEQYF	TGTGCCAGCACCTGGGCGAGGGAGGACCTCGAGCAGTACTTC
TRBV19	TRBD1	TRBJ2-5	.	CASSIRTGVAETQYF	TGTGCCAGTAGTATAAGGACAGGGGTTGCAGAGACCCAGTACTTC
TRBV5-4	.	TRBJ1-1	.	CASSLVAVNTEAFF	TGTGCCAGCAGCTTGGTGGCAGTGAACACTGAAGCTTTCTTT
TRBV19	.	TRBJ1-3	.	CASSMKSSGNTIYF	TGTGCCAGTAGTATGAAGAGCTCTGGAAACACCATATATTTT
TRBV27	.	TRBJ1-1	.	CASSTISGVDTEAFF	TGTGCCAGCAGTACTATCTCCGGGGTGGACACTGAAGCTTTCTTT
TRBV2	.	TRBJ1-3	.	CASSDLGHMAGNTIYF	TGTGCCAGCAGTGACCTCGGACATATGGCTGGAAACACCATATATTTT
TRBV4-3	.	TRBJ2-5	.	CASSQDWRSAETQYF	TGCGCCAGCAGCCAAGATTGGAGGTCTGCAGAGACCCAGTACTTC
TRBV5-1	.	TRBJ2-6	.	CASSLGSSGANVLTF	TGCGCCAGCAGCTTGGGGAGCTCTGGGGCCAACGTCCTGACTTTC
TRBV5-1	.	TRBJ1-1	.	CASSVEAPPGEAFF	TGCGCCAGCAGCGTGGAGGCTCCCCCGGGAGAAGCTTTCTTT
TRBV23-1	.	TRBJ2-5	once	CASSQTTGQETQYF	TGCGCCAGCAGTCAGACGACAGGCCAAGAGACCCAGTACTTC
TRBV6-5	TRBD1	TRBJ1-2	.	CASTPGRGLGYGYTF	TGTGCCAGCACCCCGGGCAGGGGGTTAGGCTATGGCTACACCTTC
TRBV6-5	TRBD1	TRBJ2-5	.	CASSYEQGVEETQYF	TGTGCCAGCAGTTACGAACAGGGGGTGGAAGAGACCCAGTACTTC
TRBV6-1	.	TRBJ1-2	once	CASSEVGLLQVGYTF	TGTGCCAGCAGTGAGGTAGGACTACTGCAGGTCGGCTACACCTTC
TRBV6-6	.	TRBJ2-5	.	CASNRGTVFQETQYF	TGTGCCAGCAACCGCGGGACGGTCTTCCAAGAGACCCAGTACTTC
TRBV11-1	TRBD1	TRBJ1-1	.	CASSSGDRGFNTEAFF	TGTGCCAGCAGCTCGGGGGACAGGGGGTTTAACACTGAAGCTTTCTTT
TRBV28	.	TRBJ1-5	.	CASSLRGAQPQHF	TGTGCCAGCAGTTTACGGGGTGCTCAGCCCCAGCATTTT
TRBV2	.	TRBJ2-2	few	CASRLAGELFF	TGTGCCAGCAGACTCGCCGGGGAGCTGTTTTTT
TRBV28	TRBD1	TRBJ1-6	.	CASRDRETAVVNSPLHF	TGTGCCAGCAGGGACAGGGAGACGGCCGTAGTCAATTCACCCCTCCACTTT
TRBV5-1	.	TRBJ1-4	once	CASSREGENEKLFF	TGCGCCAGCAGCAGGGAAGGGGAAAATGAAAAACTGTTTTTT
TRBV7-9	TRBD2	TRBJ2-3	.	CASSRTSGGASDTQYF	TGTGCCAGCAGCAGGACTAGCGGGGGGGCGTCAGATACGCAGTATTTT
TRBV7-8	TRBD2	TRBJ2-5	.	CASSSSGGFQETQYF	TGTGCCAGCAGCTCAAGCGGGGGGTTCCAAGAGACCCAGTACTTC